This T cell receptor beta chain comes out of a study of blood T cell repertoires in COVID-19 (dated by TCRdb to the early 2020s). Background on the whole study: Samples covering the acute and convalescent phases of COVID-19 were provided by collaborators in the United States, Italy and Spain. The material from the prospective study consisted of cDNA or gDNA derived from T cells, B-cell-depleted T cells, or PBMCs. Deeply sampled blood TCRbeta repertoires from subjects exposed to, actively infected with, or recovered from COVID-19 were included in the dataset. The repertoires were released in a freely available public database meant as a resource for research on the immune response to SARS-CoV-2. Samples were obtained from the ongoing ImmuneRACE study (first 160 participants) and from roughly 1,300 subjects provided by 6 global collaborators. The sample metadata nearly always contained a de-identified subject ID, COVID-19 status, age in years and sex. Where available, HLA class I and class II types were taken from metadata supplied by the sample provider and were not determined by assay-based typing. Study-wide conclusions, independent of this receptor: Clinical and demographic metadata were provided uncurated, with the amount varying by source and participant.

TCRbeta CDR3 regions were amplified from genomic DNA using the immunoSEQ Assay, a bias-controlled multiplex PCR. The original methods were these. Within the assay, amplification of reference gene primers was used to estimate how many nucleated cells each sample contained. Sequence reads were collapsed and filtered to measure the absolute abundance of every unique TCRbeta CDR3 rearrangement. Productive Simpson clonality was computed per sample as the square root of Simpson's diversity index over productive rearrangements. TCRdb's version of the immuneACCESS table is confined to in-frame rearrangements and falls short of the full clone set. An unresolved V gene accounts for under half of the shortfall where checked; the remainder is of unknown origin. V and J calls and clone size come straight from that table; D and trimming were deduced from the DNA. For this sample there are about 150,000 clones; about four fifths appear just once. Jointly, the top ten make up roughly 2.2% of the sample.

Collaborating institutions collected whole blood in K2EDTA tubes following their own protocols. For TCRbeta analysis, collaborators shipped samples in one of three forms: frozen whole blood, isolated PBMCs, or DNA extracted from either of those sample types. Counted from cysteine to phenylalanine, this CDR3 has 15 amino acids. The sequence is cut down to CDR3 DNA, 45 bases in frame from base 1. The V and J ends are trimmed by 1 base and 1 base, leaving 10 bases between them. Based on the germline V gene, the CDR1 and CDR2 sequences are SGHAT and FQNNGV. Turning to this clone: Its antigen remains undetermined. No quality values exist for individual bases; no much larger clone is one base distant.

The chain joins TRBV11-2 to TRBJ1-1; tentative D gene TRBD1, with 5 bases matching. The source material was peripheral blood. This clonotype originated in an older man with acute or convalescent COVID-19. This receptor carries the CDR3 CASSLGGLRNTEAFF. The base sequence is TGTGCCAGCAGCTTAGGGGGCCTGAGGAACACTGAAGCTTTCTTT.